The clone carrying this T cell receptor beta chain was counted at least ten times. Each CDR3 protein gets one entry after TCRdb re-called the 5' RACE reads with MiXCR. Among tens of thousands of distinct CDR3 sequences listed, about 15% were seen once. The entry originates in a study of early T cells in non-severe SARS-CoV-2 infection. This CDR3 has 17 residues. Between the trimmed V and J ends, which lost 1 base and 0 bases, there was a span of 15 bases. Sequences were derived from whole blood, sampled at baseline. The rearrangement links TRBV12-3 or TRBV12-4 to TRBJ1-1; D may be TRBD1 (5 bases). The receptor was derived from an adult who was a healthcare worker with PCR-confirmed SARS-CoV-2 infection or an uninfected control (not recorded which). DNA for the CDR3: TGTGCCAGCAGTTTAGGCCGCCGTCAGGGCTTGAACACTGAAGCTTTCTTT. It specifies CASSLGRRQGLNTEAFF.